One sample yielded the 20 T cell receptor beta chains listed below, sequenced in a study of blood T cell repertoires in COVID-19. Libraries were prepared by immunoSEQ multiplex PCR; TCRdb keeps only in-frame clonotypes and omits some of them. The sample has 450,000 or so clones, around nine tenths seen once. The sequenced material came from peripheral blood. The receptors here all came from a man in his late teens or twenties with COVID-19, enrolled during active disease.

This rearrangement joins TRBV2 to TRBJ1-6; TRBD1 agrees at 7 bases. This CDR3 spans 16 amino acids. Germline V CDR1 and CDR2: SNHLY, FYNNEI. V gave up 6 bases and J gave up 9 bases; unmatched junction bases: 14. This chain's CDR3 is CASREPGQWEVSPLHF. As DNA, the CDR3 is TGTGCCAGCAGGGAGCCGGGACAGTGGGAGGTTTCACCCCTCCACTTT.

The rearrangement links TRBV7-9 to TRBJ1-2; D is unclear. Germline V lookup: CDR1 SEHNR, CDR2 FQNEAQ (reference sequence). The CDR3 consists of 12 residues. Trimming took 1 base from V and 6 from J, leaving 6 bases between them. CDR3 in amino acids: CASSLDYHGYTF. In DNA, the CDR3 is TGTGCCAGCAGCTTAGACTATCATGGCTACACCTTC.

The chain's CDR3 is CASNPGLAGIVYF. The CDR3 DNA follows: TGTGCCAGCAATCCGGGACTAGCGGGAATTGTGTACTTC. The V and J genes are TRBV7-9 and TRBJ2-7, with 13 positions matching TRBD2. CDR3 length equals 13 residues. The J segment lost 12 bases and the V segment lost 7 bases, leaving 9 bases of the junction unmatched. In germline, CDR1 is SEHNR, CDR2 FQNEAQ (reference sequence).

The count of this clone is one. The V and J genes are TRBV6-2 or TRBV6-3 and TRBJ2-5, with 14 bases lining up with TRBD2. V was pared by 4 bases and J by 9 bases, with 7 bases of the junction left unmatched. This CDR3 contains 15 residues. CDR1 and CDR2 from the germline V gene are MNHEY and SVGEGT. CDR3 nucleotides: TGTGCCAGCAGTTCCAGGACTAGCGGGAGGTCGGCCCAGTACTTC. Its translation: CASSSRTSGRSAQYF.

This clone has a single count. The CDR3 region has the DNA TGTGCCAGCAGACAGGGACAGGTTGGTGGTCAGCCCCAGCATTTT. As protein: CASRQGQVGGQPQHF. The V call is TRBV27, the J call TRBJ1-5; 8 nucleotides agree with TRBD1. This CDR3 has 15 residues. The V gene end was trimmed by 6 bases and the J gene end by 6 bases; junction bases not matched to a gene: 10. Germline assignment: CDR1 MNHEY and CDR2 SMNVEV (reference sequence).

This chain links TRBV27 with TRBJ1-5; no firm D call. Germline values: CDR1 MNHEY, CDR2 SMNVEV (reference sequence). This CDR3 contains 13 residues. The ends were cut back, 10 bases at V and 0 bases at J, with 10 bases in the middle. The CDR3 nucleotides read TGTGCCACGGGGTCCTATAGCAATCAGCCCCAGCATTTT. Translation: CATGSYSNQPQHF.

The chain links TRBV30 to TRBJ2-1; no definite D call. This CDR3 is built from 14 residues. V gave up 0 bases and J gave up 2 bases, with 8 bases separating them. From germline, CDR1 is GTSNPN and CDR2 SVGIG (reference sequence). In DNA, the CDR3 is TGTGCCTGGAGTGTCGGTAGCCCCTACAATGAGCAGTTCTTC. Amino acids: CAWSVGSPYNEQFF.

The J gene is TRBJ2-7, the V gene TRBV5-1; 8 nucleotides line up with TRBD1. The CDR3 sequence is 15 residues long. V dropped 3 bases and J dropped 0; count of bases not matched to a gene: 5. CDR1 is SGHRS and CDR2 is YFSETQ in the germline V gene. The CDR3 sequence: CASSSQGAGSYEQYF. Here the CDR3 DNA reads TGCGCCAGCAGCTCGCAGGGGGCTGGCTCCTACGAGCAGTACTTC.

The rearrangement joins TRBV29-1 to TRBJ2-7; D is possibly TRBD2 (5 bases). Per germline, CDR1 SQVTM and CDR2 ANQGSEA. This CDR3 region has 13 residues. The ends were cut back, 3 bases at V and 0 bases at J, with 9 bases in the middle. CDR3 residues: CSVDIGSSYEQYF. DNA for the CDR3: TGCAGCGTTGATATTGGGAGCTCCTACGAGCAGTACTTC.

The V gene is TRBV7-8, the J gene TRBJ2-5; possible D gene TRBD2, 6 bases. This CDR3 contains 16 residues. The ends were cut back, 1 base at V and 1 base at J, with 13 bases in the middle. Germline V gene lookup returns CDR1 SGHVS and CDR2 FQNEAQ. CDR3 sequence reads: CASSLGGVGGQETQYF. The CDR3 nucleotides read TGTGCCAGCAGCTTAGGCGGAGTGGGGGGCCAAGAGACCCAGTACTTC.

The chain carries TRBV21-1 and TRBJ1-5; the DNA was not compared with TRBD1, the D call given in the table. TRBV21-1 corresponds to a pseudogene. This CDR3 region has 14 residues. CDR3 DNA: TGTGCCAGCAGAGGGACACCTAACAATCAGCCCCAGCATTTT. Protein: CASRGTPNNQPQHF.

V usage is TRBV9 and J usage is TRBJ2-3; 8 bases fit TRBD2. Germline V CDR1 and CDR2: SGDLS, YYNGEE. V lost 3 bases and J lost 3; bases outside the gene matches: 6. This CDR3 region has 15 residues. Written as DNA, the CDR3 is TGTGCCAGCAGCGACCAGCGGGAGAGGACAGATACGCAGTATTTT. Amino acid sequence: CASSDQRERTDTQYF.

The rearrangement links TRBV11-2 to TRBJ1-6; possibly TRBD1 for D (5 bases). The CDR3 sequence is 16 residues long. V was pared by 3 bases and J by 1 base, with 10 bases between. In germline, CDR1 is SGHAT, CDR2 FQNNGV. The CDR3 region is CASSFTGASYNSPLHF. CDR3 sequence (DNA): TGTGCCAGCAGCTTTACAGGCGCATCCTATAATTCACCCCTCCACTTT.

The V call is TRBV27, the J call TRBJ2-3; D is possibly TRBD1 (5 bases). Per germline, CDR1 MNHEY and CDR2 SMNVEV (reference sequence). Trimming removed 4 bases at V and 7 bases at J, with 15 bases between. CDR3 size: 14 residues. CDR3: CASSSQQGGNTQYF. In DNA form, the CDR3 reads TGTGCCAGCAGTTCACAGCAGGGTGGAAATACGCAGTATTTT.

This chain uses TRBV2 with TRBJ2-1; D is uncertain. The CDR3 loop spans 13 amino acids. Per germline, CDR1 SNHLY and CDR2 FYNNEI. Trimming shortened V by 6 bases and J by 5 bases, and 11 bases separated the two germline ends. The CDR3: CASRPTENNEQFF. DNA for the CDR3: TGTGCCAGCAGACCCACAGAGAACAATGAGCAGTTCTTC. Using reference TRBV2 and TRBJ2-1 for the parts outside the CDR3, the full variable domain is EPEVTQTPSHQVTQMGQEVILRCVPISNHLYFYWYRQILGQKVEFLVSFYNNEISEKSEIFDDQFSVERPDGSNFTLKIRSTKLEDSAMYFCASRPTENNEQFFGPGTRLTVL.

CDR3: CATSREGQGNTEAFF. The DNA for the CDR3 is TGTGCCACCAGCAGAGAGGGACAGGGGAACACTGAAGCTTTCTTT. This chain joins TRBV15 and TRBJ1-1, with TRBD1 matching 9 bases. Germline V lookup: CDR1 LNHNV, CDR2 YYDKDF (reference sequence). Unmatched junction bases numbered 0, after V lost 0 bases and J lost 1 base. This CDR3 has 15 amino acids.

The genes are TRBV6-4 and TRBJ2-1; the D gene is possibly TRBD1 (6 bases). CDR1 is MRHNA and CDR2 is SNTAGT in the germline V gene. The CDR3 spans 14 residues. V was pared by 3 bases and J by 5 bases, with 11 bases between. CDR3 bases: TGTGCCAGCAGTGATTCCAGGGGTGACAATGAGCAGTTCTTC. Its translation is CASSDSRGDNEQFF.

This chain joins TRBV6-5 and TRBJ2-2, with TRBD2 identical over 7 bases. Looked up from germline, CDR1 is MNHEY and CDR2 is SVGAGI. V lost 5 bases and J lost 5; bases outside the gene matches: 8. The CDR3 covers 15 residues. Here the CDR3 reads CASSPQTSWTGELFF. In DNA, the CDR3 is TGTGCCAGCAGTCCTCAGACTAGCTGGACCGGGGAGCTGTTTTTT.

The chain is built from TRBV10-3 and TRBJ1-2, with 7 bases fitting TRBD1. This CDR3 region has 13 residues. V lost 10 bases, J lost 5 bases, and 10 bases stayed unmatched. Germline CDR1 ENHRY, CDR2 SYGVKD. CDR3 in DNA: TGTGCCACCCCCGGACAGGAGGGGTATGGCTACACCTTC. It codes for CATPGQEGYGYTF.

This chain's CDR3 is CASSFGTGSYEQYF. DNA for the CDR3: TGTGCCAGCAGCTTCGGGACAGGTTCCTACGAGCAGTACTTC. This sequence joins TRBV5-4 and TRBJ2-7; 8 nucleotides agree with TRBD1. This CDR3 has 14 amino acids. Germline CDR1 and CDR2: SGHNT and YYREEE (reference sequence). V lost 2 bases to trimming and J lost 1 base; unmatched junction nucleotides: 2.